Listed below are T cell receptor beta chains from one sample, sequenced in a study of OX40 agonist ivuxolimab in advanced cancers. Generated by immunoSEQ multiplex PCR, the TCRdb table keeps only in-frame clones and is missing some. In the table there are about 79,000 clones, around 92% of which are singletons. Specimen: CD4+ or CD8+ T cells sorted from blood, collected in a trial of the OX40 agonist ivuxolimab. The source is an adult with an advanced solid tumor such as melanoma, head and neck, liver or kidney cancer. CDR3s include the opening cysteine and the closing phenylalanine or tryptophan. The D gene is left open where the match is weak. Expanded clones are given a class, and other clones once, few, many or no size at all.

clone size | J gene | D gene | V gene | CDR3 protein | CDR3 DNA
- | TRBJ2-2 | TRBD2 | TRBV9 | CASSLAGNTGELFF | TGTGCCAGCAGCTTAGCGGGGAACACCGGGGAGCTGTTTTTT
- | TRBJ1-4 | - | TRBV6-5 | CASSYSMGPNEKLFF | TGTGCCAGCAGTTACTCGATGGGACCTAATGAAAAACTGTTTTTT
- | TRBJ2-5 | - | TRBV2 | CASSGGPLLTETQYF | TGTGCCAGCAGTGGGGGCCCCCTTTTGACGGAGACCCAGTACTTC
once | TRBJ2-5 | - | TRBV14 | CASSPRGTETQYF | TGTGCCAGCAGCCCCCGGGGGACGGAGACCCAGTACTTC
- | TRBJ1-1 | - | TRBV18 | CASSPQGFDTEAFF | TGTGCCAGCTCACCCCAGGGATTTGACACTGAAGCTTTCTTT
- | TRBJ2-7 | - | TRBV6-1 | CASNRRSSYEQYF | TGTGCCAGCAATCGGAGGAGCTCCTACGAGCAGTACTTC
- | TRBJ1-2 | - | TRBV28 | CASSSARATYGYTF | TGTGCCAGCAGTTCCGCGAGGGCTACGTATGGCTACACCTTC
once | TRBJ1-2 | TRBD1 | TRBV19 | CASSQGQPPSYGYTF | TGTGCCAGTAGCCAGGGACAGCCGCCGAGCTATGGCTACACCTTC
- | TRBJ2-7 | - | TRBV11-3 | CASNPVDEQYF | TGTGCCAGCAACCCCGTCGACGAGCAGTACTTC
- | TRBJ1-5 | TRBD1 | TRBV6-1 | CASSKGTVGSGNQPQHF | TGTGCCAGCAGTAAAGGGACAGTGGGTTCGGGCAATCAGCCCCAGCATTTT
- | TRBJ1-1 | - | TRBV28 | CASTPPVNTEAFF | TGTGCCAGCACTCCCCCCGTGAACACTGAAGCTTTCTTT
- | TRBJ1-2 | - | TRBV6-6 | CASGAFAYTF | TGTGCCAGTGGGGCATTCGCCTACACCTTC
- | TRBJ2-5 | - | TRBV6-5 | CASSSRWEGRETQYF | TGTGCCAGCAGTTCGAGGTGGGAAGGAAGAGAGACCCAGTACTTC
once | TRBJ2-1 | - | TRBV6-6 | CASSFGLNNEQFF | TGTGCCAGCAGTTTTGGACTAAACAATGAGCAGTTCTTC
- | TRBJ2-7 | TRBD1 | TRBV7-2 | CASSRQGGYEQYF | TGTGCCAGCAGTAGACAGGGTGGTTACGAGCAGTACTTC
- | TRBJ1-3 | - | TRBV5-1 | CASSLVGFGNTIYF | TGCGCCAGCAGCTTGGTGGGGTTCGGAAACACCATATATTTT
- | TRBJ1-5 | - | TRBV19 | CASSINRGSGLSNQPQHF | TGTGCCAGTAGTATAAACAGAGGGTCGGGTCTTAGCAATCAGCCCCAGCATTTT
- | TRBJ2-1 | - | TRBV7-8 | CASSLTLGPMYNEQFF | TGTGCCAGCAGCTTAACGTTGGGGCCGATGTACAATGAGCAGTTCTTC
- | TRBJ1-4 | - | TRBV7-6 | CASSANTGLNEKLFF | TGTGCCAGCAGCGCAAATACCGGGCTGAATGAAAAACTGTTTTTT
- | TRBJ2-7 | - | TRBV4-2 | CASSPQAGMPYEQYF | TGTGCCAGCAGCCCCCAAGCAGGGATGCCCTACGAGCAGTACTTC
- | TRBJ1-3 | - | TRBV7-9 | CASTDSRFSGNTIYF | TGTGCCAGCACCGATAGCAGGTTCTCTGGAAACACCATATATTTT
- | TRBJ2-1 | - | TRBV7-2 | CASSPAARVGVDEQFF | TGTGCCAGCAGCCCCGCGGCGAGGGTAGGGGTCGATGAGCAGTTCTTC
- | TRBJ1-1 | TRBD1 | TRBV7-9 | CASSLWTGGGTEAFF | TGTGCCAGCAGCCTCTGGACAGGGGGCGGGACTGAAGCTTTCTTT
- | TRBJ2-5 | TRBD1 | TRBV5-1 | CASSLQQGPQETQYF | TGCGCCAGCAGCTTGCAACAGGGGCCCCAAGAGACCCAGTACTTC
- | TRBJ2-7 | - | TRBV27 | CASSGTGSYEQYF | TGTGCCAGCAGTGGGACGGGCTCCTACGAGCAGTACTTC
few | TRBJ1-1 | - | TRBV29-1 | CSVDWQGLATEAFF | TGCAGCGTTGATTGGCAGGGCCTGGCCACTGAAGCTTTCTTT
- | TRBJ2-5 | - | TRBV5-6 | CASSANPGTPGETQYF | TGTGCCAGCAGTGCAAATCCCGGGACCCCCGGAGAGACCCAGTACTTC
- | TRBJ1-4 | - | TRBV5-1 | CASRLDARRVTNEKLFF | TGCGCCAGCAGATTGGACGCCCGGAGAGTAACTAATGAAAAACTGTTTTTT
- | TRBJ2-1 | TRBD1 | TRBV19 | CASRRQGSNEQFF | TGTGCCAGTAGGAGACAGGGAAGCAATGAGCAGTTCTTC
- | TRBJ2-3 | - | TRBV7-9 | CASSNRPDTQYF | TGTGCCAGCAGCAACCGCCCAGATACGCAGTATTTT
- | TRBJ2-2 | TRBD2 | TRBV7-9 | CASSEGLAGNTGELFF | TGTGCCAGCAGCGAGGGACTAGCGGGGAACACCGGGGAGCTGTTTTTT